The present T cell receptor (beta chain) was sequenced within a study of cytomegalovirus exposure and HLA in healthy donors. Notes on the study in general: Presence/absence analyses treated sequencing depth as roughly uniform across donors.

In the case of this clone: Its antigen is not known.

Vbeta (60) and Jbeta (13) primers were used in the PCR. Sequencing used immunoSEQ multiplex PCR; TCRdb keeps in-frame clones, though not all of them. The table shows 150,000 to 200,000 clones, with 60% to 85% occurring only once. This clonotype was obtained from a man aged 18 to 29 in good health and CMV-seronegative. Sequencing was done on a sample of PBMCs.

CDR3 amino acids: CASSVTDYNEQFF. Written as DNA, the CDR3 is TGTGCCAGCAGTGTAACTGACTACAATGAGCAGTTCTTC. V gene TRBV2 combines with J gene TRBJ2-1; D is unclear. The CDR3 totals 13 residues. Germline V gene lookup returns CDR1 SNHLY and CDR2 FYNNEI. Trimming took off 4 bases at V and 3 bases at J, with 7 bases between the two ends.